These 11 T cell receptor beta chains were all obtained from the same sample, sequenced in a study of shared clonotypes between healthy human individuals. This table comes from immunoSEQ multiplex PCR, and its TCRdb copy is limited to in-frame clones, with some not included. The table lists about 2.3 million clones, about 90% of them singletons, with 0.3% to 0.4% in the top ten. Sequenced input: naive CD4+ T cells from PBMCs. The subset: CD45RA+ positively selected. These receptors were collected from a man younger than 35 in good health. Some clones in this sample may be carry-over from other donors' samples.

The rearrangement uses TRBV7-9 and TRBJ1-4; TRBD1 is a possible D gene (5 bases). The V gene's germline CDR1 is SEHNR and CDR2 FQNEAQ (reference sequence). V was cut by 5 bases and J by 8 bases, with 15 bases left in between. The CDR3 is made up of 14 amino acids. The chain's CDR3 is CASSNQGLGEKLFF. The CDR3 DNA reads as TGTGCCAGCAGCAATCAGGGATTAGGCGAAAAACTGTTTTTT.

The gene calls are TRBV5-1 and TRBJ2-2; TRBD2 agrees at 10 bases. CDR1 is SGHRS, CDR2 YFSETQ, per germline. Trimming removed 2 bases from V and 3 bases from J; junction bases left unmatched: 1. This CDR3 has 15 amino acids. The CDR3 sequence: CASSLLAGHTGELFF. As DNA, the CDR3 is TGCGCCAGCAGCTTACTAGCGGGACACACCGGGGAGCTGTTTTTT.

This clone occurred once. This chain joins TRBV7-9 and TRBJ2-1; a possible D gene is TRBD2 (6 bases). The CDR3 contains 16 residues. The germline gives CDR1 SEHNR, CDR2 FQNEAQ (reference sequence). The V and J ends lost 2 bases and 6 bases respectively, with 17 bases between them. The CDR3 region is CASSLTGTPASNEQFF. The CDR3, as DNA: TGTGCCAGCAGCTTAACCGGGACTCCGGCCTCCAATGAGCAGTTCTTC.

The chain carries TRBV4-2 and TRBJ1-3; 8 nucleotides match TRBD1. The length of the CDR3 is 17 residues. Germline CDR1 and CDR2: LGHNA and YNFKEQ. J gave up 2 bases and V 2 bases, and 8 bases lay outside the gene matches. The DNA of the CDR3 is TGTGCCAGCAGCCAAATTCCCGACAGGGGACCTGGAAACACCATATATTTT. Its translation: CASSQIPDRGPGNTIYF.

The chain joins TRBV5-1 to TRBJ2-3; D could derive from TRBD1 or TRBD2 (6 bases each). The germline V gene has CDR1 SGHRS and CDR2 YFSETQ. Trimming pared 4 bases from V and 4 bases from J, leaving 10 bases between. The CDR3 is 13 amino acids. CDR3 in amino acids: CASSPEGADTQYF. The CDR3 nucleotides read TGCGCCAGCAGCCCGGAGGGGGCAGATACGCAGTATTTT. The entire variable domain, with the rest obtained from reference TRBV5-1 and TRBJ2-3, is as follows: KAGVTQTPRYLIKTRGQQVTLSCSPISGHRSVSWYQQTPGQGLQFLFEYFSETQRNKGNFPGRFSGRQFSNSRSEMNVSTLELGDSALYLCASSPEGADTQYFGPGTRLTVL.

The chain recombines TRBV2 with TRBJ1-2; no clear D. Germline V gives CDR1 SNHLY, CDR2 FYNNEI. The CDR3 sequence is 14 residues long. Trimming stripped 6 bases from V and 4 bases from J, with 15 bases between. CDR3 sequence (DNA): TGTGCCAGCAGGGGAACTGGCGGACTCTATGGCTACACCTTC. The encoded protein is CASRGTGGLYGYTF.

CDR3 loop: CASSLQLTVPNSPLHF. In nucleotides, the CDR3 is TGTGCCAGCAGCCTTCAACTCACAGTGCCTAATTCACCCCTCCACTTT. This chain links TRBV7-2 with TRBJ1-6; D unclear. Germline CDR1 and CDR2: SGHTA and FQGNSA. V lost 5 bases to trimming and J lost 6 bases, with 17 bases between them. The CDR3 length is 16 residues.

The chain employs TRBV18 and TRBJ2-7, with D possibly TRBD2 on 5 matching bases. V was clipped by 5 bases and J by 5 bases, with 16 bases between them. This CDR3 has 14 residues. Germline V gene sequence: CDR1 KGHSH, CDR2 LQKENI. The CDR3 is CASSASMRENEQYF. For the CDR3, the DNA is TGTGCCAGCTCAGCCTCTATGAGGGAGAACGAGCAGTACTTC.

The chain carries TRBV2 and TRBJ1-5, with D unclear. Looked up from germline, CDR1 is SNHLY and CDR2 is FYNNEI. CDR3 length equals 13 residues. The V gene lost 4 bases and the J gene lost 5 bases, with 9 bases spanning the gap. The CDR3 DNA follows: TGTGCCAGCAGTGTTACTAGGGATCAGCCCCAGCATTTT. Protein product: CASSVTRDQPQHF.

V usage is TRBV5-1 and J usage is TRBJ1-1; 9 nucleotides align to TRBD1. This CDR3 region has 15 residues. With 6 bases clipped from V and 4 bases from J, the junction kept 10 bases outside the gene matches. CDR1 and CDR2 (germline): SGHRS, YFSETQ. In DNA form, the CDR3 reads TGCGCCAGCAAGAGGGACAGGGAGAGAAGCACTGAAGCTTTCTTT. It translates to CASKRDRERSTEAFF.

This clone was found a few times. The sample has other DNA sequences that encode this CDR3 too. J is TRBJ1-1 and V is TRBV9; D remains ambiguous. The V end lost 0 bases, the J end lost 1 base, and 4 bases lay between the germline ends. Germline V gene data show CDR1 as SGDLS and CDR2 as YYNGEE. This CDR3 has 13 amino acids. CDR3 protein: CASSVAPNTEAFF. The CDR3 DNA is TGTGCCAGCAGCGTAGCCCCGAACACTGAAGCTTTCTTT. The entire variable domain, with the rest obtained from reference TRBV9 and TRBJ1-1, is as follows: DSGVTQTPKHLITATGQRVTLRCSPRSGDLSVYWYQQSLDQGLQFLIQYYNGEERAKGNILERFSAQQFPDLHSELNLSSLELGDSALYFCASSVAPNTEAFFGQGTRLTVV.